The subject of this entry is one T cell receptor beta chain. What it recognizes is unknown. These data are taken from a study of T-cell memory formation after mild COVID-19. As for the study in general: Clusters of TCRs were largely donor specific.

The germline V gene has CDR1 SQVTM and CDR2 ANQGSEA. The CDR3 spans 13 residues. V was pared by 0 bases and J by 7 bases, with 13 bases between. Study-level findings and limits: Clones contracting over day 15 to 85 were CD4/CD8 balanced, with later expanders leaning CD4+. Of the contracting clones, CD4+ ones lay mainly in CM and EM, and CD8+ ones in EMRA.

TCRdb re-derived calls from the 5' RACE reads in MiXCR, one entry per CDR3 protein. Among about 180,000 distinct CDR3 sequences, roughly 17% were seen once, and the ten largest hold roughly 2.1%. The chain employs TRBV29-1 and TRBJ2-7; possibly TRBD1 for D (6 bases). The source is an adult woman who had mild COVID-19 (a few samples of this study predate the infection). Cell type and time point are not known. Sequencing was done on a sample of PBMCs or a T cell subset sorted from them (not recorded which). The CDR3 sequence is CSVEEGALGEQYF. The CDR3 DNA follows: TGCAGCGTTGAAGAGGGGGCTTTGGGGGAGCAGTACTTC.